This T cell receptor beta chain was captured by sequencing in a study of cytomegalovirus exposure and HLA in healthy donors. Broader study findings: It was reportedly the case that the classifier diagnosed cytomegalovirus status with high specificity and sensitivity.

Regarding this clone: Its target is unknown.

Clones were read by immunoSEQ multiplex PCR, and TCRdb kept only the in-frame ones, dropping some. The table has some 320,000 clones, about 90% seen once; the top ten hold 0.95% to 1.5%. Specimen: PBMCs. The source is a woman aged 25 to 39 in good health and CMV-seropositive.

CDR3 DNA: TGTGCCAGCAGTTTAGCGGGGTCTACTGAGCAGTTCTTC. Its translation: CASSLAGSTEQFF. This chain uses TRBV27 with TRBJ2-1, with a weak D call TRBD2 (6 bases). This CDR3 region has 13 residues. V lost 2 bases, J lost 9 bases, and 11 bases lay in between. Germline loops: CDR1 MNHEY, CDR2 SMNVEV (reference sequence).